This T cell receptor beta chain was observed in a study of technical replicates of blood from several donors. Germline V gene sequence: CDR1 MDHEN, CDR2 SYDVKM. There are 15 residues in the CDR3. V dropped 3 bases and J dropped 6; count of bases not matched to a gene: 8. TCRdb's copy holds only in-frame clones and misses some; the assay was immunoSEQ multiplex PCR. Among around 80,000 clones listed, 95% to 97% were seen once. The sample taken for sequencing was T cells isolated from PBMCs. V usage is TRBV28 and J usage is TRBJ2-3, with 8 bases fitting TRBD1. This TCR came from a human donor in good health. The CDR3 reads CASSFRTGKSDTQYF. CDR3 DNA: TGTGCCAGCAGTTTCCGGACAGGGAAGTCCGATACGCAGTATTTT.